Given below is one TCR beta chain in context. Its antigen is unknown. These data originate in a study of shared clonotypes between healthy human individuals. Study-level results: The genetic and exposure-history diversity represented was limited by few donors.

Here immunoSEQ multiplex PCR was the method, and the copy in TCRdb shows in-frame clones only, minus some. The repertoire holds 520,000 or so clones, with 79% as singletons. Donors were healthy HIV-negative adults without recent acute infections or vaccinations. The unsorted samples had tens of millions of PBMCs used for genomic DNA. The CDR3 contains 17 residues. The V end was cut by 4 bases, the J end by 0 bases, with 14 bases between. Germline V gene data show CDR1 as SGHNT and CDR2 as YYREEE (reference sequence). The origin of this receptor is a woman between 40 and 50 years old in good health. Some clones in this sample may be carry-over from other donors' samples. The sequencing input was PBMCs. The J gene is TRBJ2-6, the V gene TRBV5-4; either TRBD1 or TRBD2 may fit D (5 bases each). CDR3 loop: CASSATAVNSGANVLTF. In nucleotides, the CDR3 is TGTGCCAGCAGCGCGACAGCGGTAAACTCTGGGGCCAACGTCCTGACTTTC. Filled out from reference TRBV5-4 and TRBJ2-6, the complete variable domain reads ETGVTQSPTHLIKTRGQQVTLRCSSQSGHNTVSWYQQALGQGPQFIFQYYREEENGRGNFPPRFSGLQFPNYSSELNVNALELDDSALYLCASSATAVNSGANVLTFGAGSRLTVL.